Shown below are 8 T cell receptor beta chains from a single sample sequenced in a study of T cell responses to AZD1222 COVID-19 vaccine. Sequencing was performed with immunoSEQ multiplex PCR; in TCRdb, only in-frame clones are kept and a portion is missing. Of tens of thousands of clones in the sample, about nine tenths were seen once. Sequences were derived from peripheral blood, sampled 28 days after the second AZD1222 dose. Receptors originate from an adult who received the AZD1222 COVID-19 vaccine.

This chain connects TRBV6-5 to TRBJ1-5; perhaps TRBD1 as D (6 bases). This CDR3 comprises 14 residues. From germline, CDR1 is MNHEY and CDR2 SVGAGI. V lost 5 bases and J 9 bases, leaving 17 bases between the germline ends. The chain's CDR3 is CASSPRDRTRPQHF. In DNA, the CDR3 is TGTGCCAGCAGTCCGAGAGACAGGACAAGGCCCCAGCATTTT.

The V call is TRBV10-3, the J call TRBJ2-1; tentative D call: TRBD2 (5 bases). V lost 0 bases and J lost 6, with 12 bases in between. CDR1 and CDR2 (germline): ENHRY, SYGVKD. The CDR3 totals 15 residues. DNA of the CDR3: TGTGCCATCAGTGAGTCTAAAAAAGCGGTCAATGAGCAGTTCTTC. Translated: CAISESKKAVNEQFF.

This rearrangement joins TRBV3-1 (or the pseudogene TRBV3-2) to TRBJ2-7; no definite D call. Germline V gene lookup returns CDR1 LGHDT and CDR2 YNNKEL (reference sequence). V was shortened by 4 bases and J by 4 bases, with 11 bases between the two germline ends. This CDR3 is built from 13 residues. The CDR3 DNA is TGTGCCAGCAGCCGAGTAGACGGGTACGAGCAGTACTTC. Translation gives CASSRVDGYEQYF.

The chain is built from TRBV4-3 and TRBJ2-1; TRBD2 aligns across 8 bases. Germline V CDR1 and CDR2: LGHNA, YSLEER. V trimming: 1 base; J trimming: 7 bases; junction bases outside the gene matches: 3. This CDR3 is 14 amino acids long. CDR3 amino acids: CASSQVGTRNEQFF. Written as DNA, the CDR3 is TGCGCCAGCAGCCAAGTGGGGACTAGAAATGAGCAGTTCTTC.

This clone showed up just once. The gene calls are TRBV13 and TRBJ2-7; 8 bases agree with TRBD2. After removal of 4 bases from V and 3 bases from J, the junction contained 5 bases not matched to a gene. Germline assignment: CDR1 PRHDT and CDR2 FYEKMQ (reference sequence). CDR3 length: 14 residues. This CDR3 is CASSSREVGYEQYF. The CDR3 coding sequence is TGTGCCAGCAGCTCGCGGGAGGTCGGCTACGAGCAGTACTTC.

J is TRBJ2-3 and V is TRBV5-1; D is ambiguous. The CDR3 has 12 amino acids. The ends were cut back, 1 base at V and 5 bases at J, with 5 bases in the middle. Germline values: CDR1 SGHRS, CDR2 YFSETQ. Written as DNA, the CDR3 is TGCGCCAGCAGCTTGTTGGAAGATACGCAGTATTTT. This codes for CASSLLEDTQYF.

This chain's CDR3 is CATSDPSQGAQETQYF. CDR3 coding DNA: TGTGCCACCAGTGATCCGTCGCAGGGGGCCCAGGAGACCCAGTACTTC. This chain joins TRBV24-1 and TRBJ2-5, with 8 nucleotides matching TRBD1. J was trimmed by 5 bases and V by 3 bases; bases with no gene match: 10. The CDR3 spans 16 residues. Germline V gene lookup returns CDR1 KGHDR and CDR2 SFDVKD.

The rearrangement joins TRBV20-1 to TRBJ1-5; 8 bases align to TRBD1. The CDR3 is 19 residues long. Germline trimming cut 3 bases from V and 2 bases from J; bases unmatched to any gene: 18. Germline V CDR1 and CDR2: DFQATT, SNEGSKA (reference sequence). The CDR3 loop reads CSASRPGGLVGDGNQPQHF. In DNA, the CDR3 is TGCAGTGCTAGTCGTCCAGGGGGCTTAGTTGGGGATGGCAATCAGCCCCAGCATTTT.